Included here is one TCR beta chain sequence, with context. Its antigen remains unknown. Primers: 60 Vbeta forward and 13 Jbeta reverse. Assay: immunoSEQ multiplex PCR; the TCRdb copy retains only in-frame clones and omits some. The repertoire holds under 200,000 clones, with roughly 80% as singletons. This record belongs to a study of cytomegalovirus exposure and HLA in healthy donors. This CDR3 is built from 13 residues. Trimming shortened V by 2 bases and J by 7 bases, and 12 bases separated the two germline ends. Germline V lookup: CDR1 MNHEY, CDR2 SVGAGI. The study's findings and limits: Only CMV serostatus was available as immune exposure information. 15,000 to 20,000 TCR beta sequences were associated with HLA alleles at 0.05 false discovery rate in a later analysis. What was likely a sequencing artifact was a cluster of highly shared sequence variants.

Healthy donors of bone marrow made up the group. This TCR was recovered from a man younger than 45 in good health and CMV-seronegative. This rearrangement joins TRBV6-5 to TRBJ2-7; D is unresolved. The sequenced material came from PBMCs. As DNA, the CDR3 is TGTGCCAGCAGTTACCTTCCCCGCAGGGAGCAGTACTTC. Translated, it gives CASSYLPRREQYF.